Shown below are 3 T cell receptor beta chains from a single sample sequenced in a study of blood T cell repertoires in COVID-19. Assay: immunoSEQ multiplex PCR; the TCRdb copy retains only in-frame clones and omits some. The data hold approximately 200,000 clones, with about 81% observed a single time. Sequencing was done on a sample of PBMCs or T cells enriched from blood (not recorded which). The receptors were sampled from a middle-aged man who had recovered from COVID-19.

V gene TRBV7-9 combines with J gene TRBJ2-5; 11 bases map to TRBD2. Germline trimming cut 6 bases from V and 1 base from J; bases unmatched to any gene: 4. The CDR3 consists of 15 residues. In germline, CDR1 is SEHNR, CDR2 FQNEAQ (reference sequence). This CDR3 is CASRISGGVQETQYF. The CDR3 DNA sequence: TGTGCCAGCAGGATTAGCGGGGGGGTCCAAGAGACCCAGTACTTC.

The chain uses TRBV6-6 and TRBJ1-4; TRBD1 agrees at 12 bases. Germline V gene lookup returns CDR1 MNHNY and CDR2 SVGAGI (reference sequence). J was trimmed by 3 bases and V by 5 bases; bases with no gene match: 7. The CDR3 covers 17 residues. The CDR3 loop reads CASSRGTGGSSNEKLFF. DNA of the CDR3: TGTGCCAGCAGTCGCGGGACAGGGGGCAGTTCTAATGAAAAACTGTTTTTT.

The chain uses TRBV5-1 and TRBJ2-2; maybe TRBD1 (5 bases). The V gene's germline CDR1 is SGHRS and CDR2 YFSETQ. The V end was cut by 6 bases, the J end by 2 bases, with 17 bases between. This CDR3 contains 16 residues. CDR3 DNA: TGCGCCAGCACTAGACAGAGCGACTTAAACACCGGGGAGCTGTTTTTT. The encoded protein is CASTRQSDLNTGELFF.